A single sample is the source of the 30 T cell receptor beta chains below, sequenced in a study of cytomegalovirus exposure and HLA in healthy donors. Amplification used 60 Vbeta primers and 13 Jbeta primers. Only in-frame clones appear in the TCRdb table, and some are missing; sequencing was by immunoSEQ multiplex PCR. In the table there are approximately 120,000 clones, under 90% of which are singletons. The sequenced sample consisted of PBMCs. The receptors shown here come from a woman aged 25 to 45 in good health and CMV-seronegative.

This clone was detected once. This sequence joins TRBV27 and TRBJ2-1, with 11 bases lining up with TRBD2. Germline V gives CDR1 MNHEY, CDR2 SMNVEV (reference sequence). With V trimmed by 0 bases and J by 7 bases, 8 bases remained unmatched. The CDR3 contains 17 residues. The CDR3 DNA is TGTGCCAGCAGTTTATCGATTGCTAGCGGGAGGCTGAATGAGCAGTTCTTC. It is translated as CASSLSIASGRLNEQFF.

This chain uses TRBV5-1 with TRBJ2-7, with TRBD2 matching 9 bases. Germline V lookup: CDR1 SGHRS, CDR2 YFSETQ. CDR3 length equals 15 residues. The trim removed 0 bases at V and 4 bases at J, leaving 5 bases unmatched. CDR3 in amino acids: CASSLELAGPYEQYF. The DNA of the CDR3 is TGCGCCAGCAGCTTGGAACTAGCGGGCCCATACGAGCAGTACTTC.

The V call is TRBV18, the J call TRBJ1-1, with no clear D. Germline V gene sequence: CDR1 KGHSH, CDR2 LQKENI. This CDR3 spans 13 amino acids. V was pared by 4 bases and J by 1 base, with 7 bases between. The CDR3 is CASSRSGNTEAFF. CDR3 nucleotides: TGTGCCAGCTCACGCTCCGGGAACACTGAAGCTTTCTTT.

This clone turned up a few times. The chain uses TRBV29-1 and TRBJ1-2; the D is unclear. V lost 4 bases and J 2 bases, leaving 20 bases between the germline ends. CDR1 is SQVTM, CDR2 ANQGSEA, per germline. The CDR3 sequence is 16 residues long. Here the CDR3 reads CSVVATLARFNYGYTF. CDR3 coding DNA: TGCAGCGTTGTAGCGACCCTTGCGAGGTTCAACTATGGCTACACCTTC.

This clone appeared once. The chain couples TRBV5-8 to TRBJ2-2, with 7 bases aligning to TRBD1. Per germline, CDR1 SGHTS and CDR2 YDEGEE. CDR3 length equals 15 residues. After removal of 4 bases from V and 3 bases from J, the junction contained 6 bases not matched to a gene. CDR3: CASSPGTVHTGELFF. Here the CDR3 DNA reads TGTGCCAGCAGCCCCGGGACAGTACACACCGGGGAGCTGTTTTTT.

The genes are TRBV27 and TRBJ2-7; D perhaps matches TRBD1 (6 bases). V was cut by 6 bases and J by 1 base, with 19 bases left in between. This CDR3 has 16 residues. The germline CDR1 and CDR2 sequences are MNHEY and SMNVEV (reference sequence). CDR3 residues: CASSPYLTGWSYEQYF. The CDR3 region has the DNA TGTGCCAGCAGCCCATATTTAACAGGGTGGTCCTACGAGCAGTACTTC.

This clone was detected only a few times. V usage is TRBV4-1 and J usage is TRBJ2-7; the D is unclear. Trimming cost V 2 bases and J 0 bases, with 11 bases left between them. The CDR3 contains 15 residues. Germline CDR1 reads MGHRA; CDR2 reads YSYEKL. CDR3 bases: TGCGCCAGCAGCCAACGGAGTTCGAGCTCCTACGAGCAGTACTTC. Its translation: CASSQRSSSSYEQYF.

This sequence joins TRBV5-1 and TRBJ1-2; D call uncertain. CDR1 and CDR2 (germline): SGHRS, YFSETQ. This CDR3 has 15 amino acids. Trimming shortened V by 5 bases and J by 5 bases, and 19 bases separated the two germline ends. CDR3 sequence (DNA): TGCGCCAGCAGTGAGGGTTTTGGCCCTCTTTATGGCTACACCTTC. It is translated as CASSEGFGPLYGYTF.

This clone was counted once. The chain uses TRBV6-5 and TRBJ1-2, with TRBD1 matching over 9 bases. With 6 bases clipped from V and 5 bases from J, the junction kept 10 bases outside the gene matches. Looked up from germline, CDR1 is MNHEY and CDR2 is SVGAGI. The CDR3 covers 15 residues. The CDR3 coding sequence is TGTGCCAGCAGGGCGGGACAGGGATCAGTGTATGGCTACACCTTC. This gives the protein CASRAGQGSVYGYTF.

This sequence joins TRBV10-3 and TRBJ2-3; 8 positions match TRBD1. The CDR3 runs 13 residues. The V and J ends lost 8 bases and 2 bases, in that order; junction bases with no gene match: 3. CDR1 and CDR2 (germline): ENHRY, SYGVKD. The chain's CDR3 is CAIWDRFTDTQYF. The CDR3 nucleotides are TGTGCCATCTGGGACAGGTTCACAGATACGCAGTATTTT.

This clone was detected a few times. V gene TRBV4-2 combines with J gene TRBJ2-2; 7 bases align to TRBD2. Germline CDR1 reads LGHNA; CDR2 reads YNFKEQ. The CDR3 covers 17 residues. V was clipped by 1 base and J by 7 bases; unmatched bases: 12. The CDR3 sequence is CASSQGSQRDWNGELFF. As DNA, the CDR3 is TGTGCCAGCAGCCAAGGGTCCCAGCGGGACTGGAACGGGGAGCTGTTTTTT.

The chain employs TRBV11-2 and TRBJ2-3, with D uncertain. The CDR3 sequence is 14 residues long. V lost 4 bases to trimming and J lost 0 bases, with 8 bases between them. CDR1 and CDR2 from the germline V gene are SGHAT and FQNNGV. CDR3 sequence: CASSSRSSTDTQYF. The CDR3 DNA reads as TGTGCCAGCAGCTCCCGTAGTAGCACAGATACGCAGTATTTT.

This clone is a singleton in its sample. This chain joins TRBV19 and TRBJ1-2, with 8 bases that match TRBD1. The germline CDR1 and CDR2 sequences are LNHDA and SQIVND (reference sequence). The CDR3 sequence is 15 residues long. V was clipped by 6 bases and J by 6 bases; unmatched bases: 12. The CDR3 sequence: CASRDDGRGLNGYTF. The CDR3 DNA reads as TGTGCCAGTAGGGATGATGGCAGGGGGCTAAATGGCTACACCTTC.

In regard to this clone: Other DNA sequences from this sample encode an identical CDR3 as well. This chain uses TRBV27 with TRBJ1-5; 8 bases are a match to TRBD1. CDR1 is MNHEY, CDR2 SMNVEV, per germline (reference sequence). The CDR3 is 15 residues long. The trim removed 5 bases at V and 4 bases at J, leaving 7 bases unmatched. The CDR3 nucleotides are TGTGCCAGCAGTGCGACAGGGGCAATTAATCAGCCCCAGCATTTT. It is translated as CASSATGAINQPQHF.

The CDR3: CASSLPSDNEQFF. CDR3 nucleotide sequence: TGTGCCAGCAGCTTACCGAGCGACAATGAGCAGTTCTTC. The V and J genes are TRBV7-8 and TRBJ2-1, with D uncertain. The CDR3 has 13 residues. The germline V gene has CDR1 SGHVS and CDR2 FQNEAQ. The ends were cut back, 2 bases at V and 5 bases at J, with 7 bases in the middle.

The chain uses TRBV5-1 and TRBJ2-7; 9 bases match TRBD1. This CDR3 contains 15 residues. V shed 8 bases and J 3 bases; nucleotides not matched to a gene: 12. Per the germline V gene, CDR1 is SGHRS and CDR2 is YFSETQ. As DNA, the CDR3 is TGCGCCAGTTCGCTTGGGGGACAGGGTATCTACGAGCAGTACTTC. This encodes CASSLGGQGIYEQYF.

This clone was picked up one time. The chain recombines TRBV10-3 with TRBJ2-3; 7 positions agree with TRBD2. CDR3 length: 14 amino acids. The germline CDR1 and CDR2 sequences are ENHRY and SYGVKD. Trimming at V came to 7 bases and at J to 0 bases, leaving 4 bases not matched to a gene. Here the CDR3 DNA reads TGTGCCATCACTAGCGGCCCTAGCACAGATACGCAGTATTTT. This gives the protein CAITSGPSTDTQYF.

This sequence joins TRBV9 and TRBJ2-1; TRBD2 agrees at 9 bases. The germline CDR1 and CDR2 sequences are SGDLS and YYNGEE. V was pared by 4 bases and J by 2 bases, with 16 bases of the junction left unmatched. The CDR3 contains 19 residues. The CDR3 coding sequence is TGTGCCAGCAGCCCACGTGGGATTGAAAAGCGGGAGGCCTACAATGAGCAGTTCTTC. Amino acids: CASSPRGIEKREAYNEQFF. The full variable domain, in which reference TRBV9 and TRBJ2-1 provide the parts outside the CDR3, is DSGVTQTPKHLITATGQRVTLRCSPRSGDLSVYWYQQSLDQGLQFLIQYYNGEERAKGNILERFSAQQFPDLHSELNLSSLELGDSALYFCASSPRGIEKREAYNEQFFGPGTRLTVL.

The table lists this clone with a few counts. This chain links TRBV6-5 with TRBJ2-7; weak D call: TRBD1 (6 bases). Germline CDR1 and CDR2: MNHEY and SVGAGI. CDR3 length: 14 residues. Trimming pared 5 bases from V and 2 bases from J, leaving 13 bases between. The CDR3: CASSKGDGTYEQYF. The CDR3 bases are TGTGCCAGCAGTAAGGGGGACGGCACCTACGAGCAGTACTTC.

The J gene is TRBJ2-5, the V gene TRBV28; 12 bases are a match to TRBD2. CDR1 is MDHEN, CDR2 SYDVKM, per germline. The ends lost 6 bases at V and 4 bases at J; junction bases unmatched: 6. This CDR3 spans 15 amino acids. CDR3 DNA sequence: TGTGCCAGCAGCCCTAGCGGGAGGGCCTCAGAGACCCAGTACTTC. It translates to CASSPSGRASETQYF.

The V call is TRBV18, the J call TRBJ2-1; TRBD2 aligns across 9 bases. V shed 6 bases, J shed 7 bases, and the junction held 10 bases outside the gene matches. CDR1 and CDR2 from the germline V gene are KGHSH and LQKENI. This CDR3 contains 15 residues. The chain's CDR3 is CASSPEAGGLNEQFF. CDR3 DNA: TGTGCCAGCTCCCCAGAAGCGGGGGGACTAAATGAGCAGTTCTTC.

The genes are TRBV7-3 and TRBJ2-1; 9 bases fit TRBD1. The V gene's germline CDR1 is SGHTA and CDR2 FQGTGA. CDR3 size: 16 residues. With 5 bases clipped from V and 3 bases from J, the junction kept 8 bases outside the gene matches. CDR3 sequence: CASSSTGTGYYNEQFF. CDR3 in DNA: TGTGCCAGCAGCAGCACCGGGACAGGGTACTACAATGAGCAGTTCTTC.

The V and J genes are TRBV5-1 and TRBJ2-5; 11 nucleotides align to TRBD1. The V gene end was trimmed by 3 bases and the J gene end by 3 bases; junction bases not matched to a gene: 1. The length of the CDR3 is 14 residues. The germline V gene has CDR1 SGHRS and CDR2 YFSETQ. As DNA, the CDR3 is TGCGCCAGCAGCTGGGACAGGGGGGAAGAGACCCAGTACTTC. Encoded protein: CASSWDRGEETQYF.

This chain links TRBV7-9 with TRBJ2-1, with 10 bases matching TRBD2. The germline gives CDR1 SEHNR, CDR2 FQNEAQ (reference sequence). The CDR3 runs 19 residues. The V gene end was trimmed by 4 bases and the J gene end by 5 bases; junction bases not matched to a gene: 17. The CDR3 reads CASSSPTPSLAGGNNEQFF. The CDR3 coding sequence is TGTGCCAGCAGCTCCCCCACGCCCTCCTTAGCGGGAGGTAACAATGAGCAGTTCTTC.

This chain joins TRBV7-8 and TRBJ1-5; weak D call: TRBD1 (5 bases). Germline V gene lookup returns CDR1 SGHVS and CDR2 FQNEAQ. CDR3 length: 18 residues. V shed 2 bases and J shed 10 bases, with 27 bases lying between them. The CDR3 nucleotides are TGTGCCAGCAGCTTAAAATCATTGGACACGCTAAAACGGTCACCCCAGCATTTT. Its translation: CASSLKSLDTLKRSPQHF. The full variable domain, rest sourced from reference TRBV7-8 and TRBJ1-5, is GAGVSQSPRYKVAKRGQDVALRCDPISGHVSLFWYQQALGQGPEFLTYFQNEAQLDKSGLPSDRFFAERPEGSVSTLKIQRTQQEDSAVYLCASSLKSLDTLKRSPQHFGDGTRLSIL.

The J gene is TRBJ2-7, the V gene TRBV7-8; 10 nucleotides line up with TRBD2. The CDR3 has 14 residues. The V segment lost 1 base and the J segment 5 bases; nucleotides outside the gene matches: 2. Germline values: CDR1 SGHVS, CDR2 FQNEAQ. In DNA, the CDR3 is TGTGCCAGCAGCTTAGTAGCGGGAGGACACGAGCAGTACTTC. It translates to CASSLVAGGHEQYF.

This clone was counted a few times. The rearrangement joins TRBV7-9 to TRBJ2-5; 7 nucleotides align to TRBD2. The CDR3 covers 13 residues. Germline values: CDR1 SEHNR, CDR2 FQNEAQ (reference sequence). V dropped 1 base and J dropped 6; count of bases not matched to a gene: 2. The CDR3 DNA reads as TGTGCCAGCAGCTTAGGAAGCGGGAAGACCCAGTACTTC. Its protein is CASSLGSGKTQYF.

This clone was detected a few times. The rearrangement uses TRBV2 and TRBJ2-5; unclear D gene. Trimming cost V 7 bases and J 4 bases, with 19 bases left between them. This CDR3 spans 15 amino acids. Germline V gene sequence: CDR1 SNHLY, CDR2 FYNNEI. CDR3 nucleotide sequence: TGTGCCAGCACCATCATCCGAAGGCCGGGAGAGACCCAGTACTTC. It encodes CASTIIRRPGETQYF.

The rearrangement uses TRBV6-1 and TRBJ2-3, with D possibly TRBD2 on 6 matching bases. The germline gives CDR1 MNHNS, CDR2 SASEGT. The germline V and J ends were trimmed by 4 bases and 1 base, with 12 bases remaining between them. The CDR3 runs 15 residues. In nucleotides, the CDR3 is TGTGCCAGCAGTGGATCGGGAGTAGGCACAGATACGCAGTATTTT. Amino acids: CASSGSGVGTDTQYF.

This chain joins TRBV18 and TRBJ2-1, with 11 nucleotides matching TRBD2. J was trimmed by 0 bases and V by 2 bases; bases with no gene match: 3. Germline V gene sequence: CDR1 KGHSH, CDR2 LQKENI. There are 17 residues in the CDR3. CDR3 sequence: CASSPSSGRSSYNEQFF. DNA for the CDR3: TGTGCCAGCTCACCATCTAGCGGGAGGAGCTCCTACAATGAGCAGTTCTTC.